The table lists the clone carrying this TCR beta chain with a few counts. Antigen unknown. Study results and limitations: The TCR gene usage of tumor memory CD4+ T cells clustered together with blood and lymph node memory CD4+ cells and with lymph node naive CD4+ cells. Greatest tumor Treg TCR overlap was with tumor naive CD4+ cells.

The sorted Tregs were CD4+CD25+CD127-/low cells. One entry per CDR3 protein results from TCRdb running MiXCR on the 5' RACE reads. Seen here are 35,000 to 45,000 distinct CDR3 sequences, 22% observed once, and the top ten hold roughly 4%. The specimen sequenced was Tregs sorted from a lymph node. This clonotype was sampled from a female donor with breast cancer.

The CDR3 DNA reads as TGTGCCAGCAGCGGCAGGGCAGGGAATTCACCCCTCCACTTT. It encodes CASSGRAGNSPLHF. V and J are TRBV7-2 and TRBJ1-6, with D possibly matching TRBD1 (5 bases). Trimming pared 5 bases from V and 7 bases from J, leaving 12 bases between. In germline, CDR1 is SGHTA, CDR2 FQGNSA. The CDR3 has 14 residues.